This T cell receptor (beta chain) comes out of a study of T cells in Graves' hyperthyroidism and ophthalmopathy. About the research overall: The authors collected peripheral blood at initial diagnosis, before any treatment. General study results and limits: Most clonotypes that expanded in the thyroid above 0.001 also showed up in blood.

Clinical symptoms, serum thyroxine, TRAb, thyroid ultrasound and orbital computed tomography informed diagnoses. PBMCs were obtained from 9 to 10 ml fresh peripheral blood. With respect to this clonotype: Its target is unknown.

This CDR3 is built from 14 residues. Between the trimmed V and J ends, which lost 7 bases and 4 bases, there was a span of 14 bases. CDR1 is MNHNS, CDR2 SASEGT, per germline. TCR beta CDR3 sequences were amplified from RNA transcripts. The HTBI primer set drove a first-round RT-PCR of the TCR CDR3. In TCRdb, the multiplex PCR reads were re-called with MiXCR into one record per CDR3 protein. The profile shows approximately 330,000 distinct CDR3 sequences, around 20% of them singletons. This clonotype originated in a woman between 50 and 59 years old with Graves' hyperthyroidism. Sample: blood. The gene calls are TRBV6-1 and TRBJ2-1; tentative D call: TRBD1 (5 bases). CDR3 region: CASNPKGAYNEQFF. Here the CDR3 DNA reads TGTGCCAGCAACCCAAAAGGGGCATACAATGAGCAGTTCTTC.